This T cell receptor (beta chain) originates from a study of OX40 agonist ivuxolimab in advanced cancers. Data came from immunoSEQ multiplex PCR; TCRdb stores just in-frame clones and leaves some out. There are approximately 44,000 clones in the sample; 84% occur only once, and roughly 2.6% lies in the top ten. The material was CD4+ or CD8+ T cells sorted from blood, obtained in a trial of the OX40 agonist ivuxolimab. The receptor was derived from an adult with an advanced solid tumor such as melanoma, head and neck, liver or kidney cancer.

The CDR3: CASSPPFGRTNTEAFF. Written as DNA, the CDR3 is TGCGCCAGCAGCCCCCCCTTTGGCAGAACGAACACTGAAGCTTTCTTT. The chain employs TRBV5-1 and TRBJ1-1, with D unclear. From germline, CDR1 is SGHRS and CDR2 YFSETQ. The CDR3 length is 16 residues. The V end lost 4 bases, the J end lost 1 base, and 17 bases lay between the germline ends.